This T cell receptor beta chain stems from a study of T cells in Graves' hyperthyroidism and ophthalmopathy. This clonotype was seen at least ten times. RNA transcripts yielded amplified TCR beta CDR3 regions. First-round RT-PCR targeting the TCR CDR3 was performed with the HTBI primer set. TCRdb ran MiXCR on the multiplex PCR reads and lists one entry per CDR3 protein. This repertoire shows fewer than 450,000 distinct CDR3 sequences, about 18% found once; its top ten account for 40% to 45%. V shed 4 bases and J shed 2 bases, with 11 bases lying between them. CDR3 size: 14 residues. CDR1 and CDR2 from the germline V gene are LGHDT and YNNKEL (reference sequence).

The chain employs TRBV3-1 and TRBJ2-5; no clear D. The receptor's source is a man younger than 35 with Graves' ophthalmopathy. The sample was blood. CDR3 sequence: CASSPGWQQETQYF. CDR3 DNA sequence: TGTGCCAGCAGCCCTGGGTGGCAACAAGAGACCCAGTACTTC.